This entry describes one TCR beta chain. Its matching antigen is unknown. The sample originates from a study of cytomegalovirus exposure and HLA in healthy donors. Turning to the study itself: Ancestry clustering placed about four fifths of around 400 genotyped donors in the Caucasian-associated cluster. The study's findings and limits: Investigators reported more than 150 TCR beta chains as tied to cytomegalovirus. Later analysis reportedly placed an Asian-associated ancestry cluster below the roughly 680-donor mean in N-insertions.

CDR3 length: 19 residues. V lost 4 bases and J lost 7, with 29 bases in between. Both 60 Vbeta primers and 13 Jbeta primers went into the PCR. The repertoire was sequenced with immunoSEQ multiplex PCR; TCRdb's copy has only in-frame clones and lacks some. The sample yields hundreds of thousands of clones, approximately 90% seen once. Sequencing used PBMCs. The genes are TRBV23-1 and TRBJ2-1; tentatively, D is TRBD2 (5 bases). TRBV23-1 is known as an ORF, though its function is uncertain. This TCR came from a woman aged 18-29 years in good health and CMV-seronegative. CDR3 DNA sequence: TGCGCCAGCAGTCGCCCGGAGCAGTTCCGGGATCAACTACGAAATGAGCAGTTCTTC. Its protein is CASSRPEQFRDQLRNEQFF.